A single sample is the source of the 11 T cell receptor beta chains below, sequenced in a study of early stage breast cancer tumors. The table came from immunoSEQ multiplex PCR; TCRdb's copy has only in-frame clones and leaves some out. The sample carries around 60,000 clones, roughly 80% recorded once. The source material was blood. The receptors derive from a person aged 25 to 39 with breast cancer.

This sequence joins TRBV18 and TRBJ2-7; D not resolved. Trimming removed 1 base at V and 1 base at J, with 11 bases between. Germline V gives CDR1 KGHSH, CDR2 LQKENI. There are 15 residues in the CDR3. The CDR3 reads CASSPREDPSYEQYF. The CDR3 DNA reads TGTGCCAGCTCACCACGAGAGGACCCATCCTACGAGCAGTACTTC.

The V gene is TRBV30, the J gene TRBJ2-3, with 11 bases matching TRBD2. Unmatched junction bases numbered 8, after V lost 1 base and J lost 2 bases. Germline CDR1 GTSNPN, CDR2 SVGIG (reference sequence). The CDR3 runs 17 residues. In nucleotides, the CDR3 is TGTGCCTGGAGTGCTGGGACTAGCGGAAAGTTCACAGATACGCAGTATTTT. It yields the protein CAWSAGTSGKFTDTQYF.

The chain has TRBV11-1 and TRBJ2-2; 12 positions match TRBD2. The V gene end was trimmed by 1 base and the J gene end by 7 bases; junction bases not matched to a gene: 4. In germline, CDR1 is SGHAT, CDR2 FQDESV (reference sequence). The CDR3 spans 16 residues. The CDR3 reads CASSLGLAGEVGELFF. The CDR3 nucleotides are TGTGCCAGCAGCTTAGGACTAGCGGGAGAGGTCGGGGAGCTGTTTTTT.

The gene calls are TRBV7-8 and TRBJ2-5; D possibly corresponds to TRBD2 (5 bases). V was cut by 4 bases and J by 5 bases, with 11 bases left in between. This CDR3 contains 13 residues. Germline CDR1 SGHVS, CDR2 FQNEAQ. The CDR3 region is CASSWRFSETQYF. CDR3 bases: TGTGCCAGCAGCTGGAGGTTTTCGGAGACCCAGTACTTC.

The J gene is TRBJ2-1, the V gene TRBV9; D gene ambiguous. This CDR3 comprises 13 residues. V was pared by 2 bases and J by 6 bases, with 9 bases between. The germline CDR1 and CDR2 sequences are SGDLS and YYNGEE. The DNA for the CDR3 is TGTGCCAGCAGCGTCGGAGATAGCAATGAGCAGTTCTTC. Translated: CASSVGDSNEQFF.

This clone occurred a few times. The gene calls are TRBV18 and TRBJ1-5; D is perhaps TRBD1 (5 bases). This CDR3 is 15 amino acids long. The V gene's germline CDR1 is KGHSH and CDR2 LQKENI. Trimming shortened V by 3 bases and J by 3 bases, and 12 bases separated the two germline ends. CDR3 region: CASSPIDRINQPQHF. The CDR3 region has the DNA TGTGCCAGCTCACCCATCGACAGAATCAATCAGCCCCAGCATTTT.

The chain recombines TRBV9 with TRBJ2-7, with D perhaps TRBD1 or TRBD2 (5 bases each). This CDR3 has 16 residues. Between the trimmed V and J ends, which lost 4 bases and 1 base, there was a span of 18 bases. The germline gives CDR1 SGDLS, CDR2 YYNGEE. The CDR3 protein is CASSPSPGPRSYEQYF. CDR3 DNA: TGTGCCAGCAGCCCGTCACCGGGACCGAGGTCCTACGAGCAGTACTTC.

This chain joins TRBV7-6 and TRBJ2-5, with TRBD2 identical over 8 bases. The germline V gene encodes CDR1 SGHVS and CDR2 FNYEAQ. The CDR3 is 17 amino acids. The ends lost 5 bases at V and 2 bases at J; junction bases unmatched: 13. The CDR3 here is CASSPIRLLAAQETQYF. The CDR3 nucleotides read TGTGCCAGCAGCCCAATCCGTCTACTAGCGGCACAAGAGACCCAGTACTTC. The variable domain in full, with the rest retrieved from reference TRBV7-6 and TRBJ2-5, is GAGVSQSPRYKVTKRGQDVALRCDPISGHVSLYWYRQALGQGPEFLTYFNYEAQQDKSGLPNDRFSAERPEGSISTLTIQRTEQRDSAMYRCASSPIRLLAAQETQYFGPGTRLLVL.

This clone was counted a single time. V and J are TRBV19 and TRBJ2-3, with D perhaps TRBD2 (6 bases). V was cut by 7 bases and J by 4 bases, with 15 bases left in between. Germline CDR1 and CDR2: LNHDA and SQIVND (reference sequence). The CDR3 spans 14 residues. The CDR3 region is CASNPSEASDTQYF. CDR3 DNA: TGTGCCAGTAATCCTAGCGAAGCCTCAGATACGCAGTATTTT.

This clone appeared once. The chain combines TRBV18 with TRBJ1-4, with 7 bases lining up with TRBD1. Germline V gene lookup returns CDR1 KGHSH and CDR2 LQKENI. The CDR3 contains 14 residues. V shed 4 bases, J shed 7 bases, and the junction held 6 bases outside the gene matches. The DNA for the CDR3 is TGTGCCAGCTCACTATTACAGGGGACTGAAAAACTGTTTTTT. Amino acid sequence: CASSLLQGTEKLFF.

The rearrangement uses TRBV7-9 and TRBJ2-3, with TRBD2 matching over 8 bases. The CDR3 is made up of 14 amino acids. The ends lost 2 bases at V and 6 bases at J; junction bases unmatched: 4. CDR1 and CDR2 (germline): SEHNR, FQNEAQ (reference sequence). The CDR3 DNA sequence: TGTGCCAGCAGCTTACTCGGGAGGGTGGATACGCAGTATTTT. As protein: CASSLLGRVDTQYF.